The text below deals with one T cell receptor beta chain. Its antigen is not known. Rearranged V-D-J TRB sequences were amplified with a mixed TRB-A/B primer pool. TCRdb passed the multiplex PCR reads through MiXCR, listing each CDR3 protein once. Among about 5,700 distinct CDR3 sequences listed, over 25% were seen once. Germline V gene lookup returns CDR1 MNHEY and CDR2 SMNVEV (reference sequence). With 5 bases clipped from V and 6 bases from J, the junction kept 16 bases outside the gene matches. The CDR3 is 18 residues long. The data derive from a study of T cell repertoires in aging, cancer and after chemotherapy. Looking at the study overall: Donors were grouped into six age bands spanning 30 or younger through 70 or older. Clear clonal overlap appeared across healthy donor samples taken over several months to years.

Points from the study as a whole: Compared with age-matched healthy donors, untreated hematological or solid cancer patients showed higher blood TCR clonality. The repertoire data cannot show anything about immunological memory following chemotherapy.

The template was genomic DNA from peripheral blood, not RNA. The TCR comes from a human donor in good health. The chain couples TRBV27 to TRBJ2-7, with 13 nucleotides matching TRBD2. Sequencing was performed on blood. The CDR3 DNA follows: TGTGCCAGCAGTCGTGCGGGACTAGCGGGGCTACGGGGGGTCGAGCAGTACTTC. It specifies CASSRAGLAGLRGVEQYF.